The next 7 T cell receptor beta chains were all read from a single sample in a study of regulatory T cells in long-lasting Graves disease. Time point defined: newly diagnosed GD, antithyroid drugs for less than 3 months. From RNA extracted from PBMCs, the TCR library was made. iRepertoire HTBI primers and Arm-PCR of CDR3 regions built TCR beta libraries. TCRdb used MiXCR to reprocess the multiplex PCR reads, holding one entry per CDR3 protein. The sample shows 400,000 to 450,000 distinct CDR3 sequences, over 15% of them seen only once. This sample also belongs to another study, concerning T cells in Graves' hyperthyroidism and ophthalmopathy.

The sample was peripheral blood mononuclear cells (PBMCs), taken at new diagnosis, from a patient treated with antithyroid drugs. These receptor sequences come from a woman aged 25 to 39 with Graves disease.

The chain is built from TRBV9 and TRBJ1-2; TRBD1 aligns across 7 bases. Germline CDR1 and CDR2: SGDLS and YYNGEE. V trimming: 3 bases; J trimming: 5 bases; junction bases outside the gene matches: 10. This CDR3 has 15 amino acids. Here the CDR3 reads CASSAQGVPDYGYTF. CDR3 in DNA: TGTGCCAGCAGCGCCCAGGGGGTACCCGATTATGGCTACACCTTC.

This sequence joins TRBV20-1 and TRBJ2-1; D may correspond to TRBD1 or TRBD2 (5 bases each). Germline V gene data show CDR1 as DFQATT and CDR2 as SNEGSKA (reference sequence). Trimming left V 0 bases short and J 4 bases short, with 28 bases between. There are 20 residues in the CDR3. Here the CDR3 DNA reads TGCAGTGCTAGAGATGCCGAGGGACGGGGAACCCCCCTCCAATACAATGAGCAGTTCTTC. As protein: CSARDAEGRGTPLQYNEQFF.

This clonotype was counted between two and nine times. The CDR3 sequence: CASSIGPTNTEAFF. In DNA form, the CDR3 reads TGTGCCAGTAGTATAGGACCTACCAACACTGAAGCTTTCTTT. The V and J genes are TRBV19 and TRBJ1-1; no clear D. CDR1 LNHDA and CDR2 SQIVND come from the germline V gene (reference sequence). The CDR3 sequence is 14 residues long. V was shortened by 1 base and J by 2 bases, with 8 bases between the two germline ends.

This clonotype came up many times. The CDR3 DNA reads TGTGCCAGCAGCCTAAACCTTGAGGAGCAGTTCTTC. Amino acid sequence: CASSLNLEEQFF. The V and J genes are TRBV28 and TRBJ2-1; D is unresolved. Germline loops: CDR1 MDHEN, CDR2 SYDVKM. The ends were cut back, 6 bases at V and 10 bases at J, with 13 bases in the middle. The CDR3 length is 12 residues.

This clonotype has ten or more counts. This rearrangement joins TRBV28 to TRBJ2-3; D uncertain. The germline V and J ends were trimmed by 6 bases and 2 bases, with 9 bases remaining between them. CDR1 is MDHEN and CDR2 is SYDVKM in the germline V gene. The CDR3 is 13 residues long. CDR3 bases: TGTGCCAGCAGAACACATTCCACAGATACGCAGTATTTT. The encoded protein is CASRTHSTDTQYF. Complete variable domain (other parts from reference TRBV28 and TRBJ2-3): DVKVTQSSRYLVKRTGEKVFLECVQDMDHENMFWYRQDPGLGLRLIYFSYDVKMKEKGDIPEGYSVSREKKERFSLILESASTNQTSMYLCASRTHSTDTQYFGPGTRLTVL.

The V gene is TRBV11-2, the J gene TRBJ2-3, with 10 bases matching TRBD2. Germline assignment: CDR1 SGHAT and CDR2 FQNNGV. Trimming at V came to 3 bases and at J to 5 bases, leaving 5 bases not matched to a gene. The CDR3 is 15 residues long. In nucleotides, the CDR3 is TGTGCCAGCAGCTTGAGCGGGAGGGTCGGAGATACGCAGTATTTT. This sequence encodes CASSLSGRVGDTQYF.

At least ten counts were recorded for this clonotype. V gene TRBV20-1 combines with J gene TRBJ1-2; no definite D call. The CDR3 sequence is 13 residues long. Germline CDR1 and CDR2: DFQATT and SNEGSKA (reference sequence). The germline V and J ends were trimmed by 3 bases and 2 bases, with 10 bases remaining between them. The CDR3: CSARGWRNYGYTF. The DNA of the CDR3 is TGCAGTGCTAGGGGCTGGAGGAACTATGGCTACACCTTC.